This entry features one T cell receptor (beta chain) sequence. The CDR3 runs 17 residues. Per germline, CDR1 SGDLS and CDR2 YYNGEE. V was shortened by 0 bases and J by 0 bases, with 12 bases between the two germline ends. This sample is part of a study of control samples from healthy donors and cancer patients. The protocol was immunoSEQ multiplex PCR, while the TCRdb copy is restricted to in-frame clones and leaves out a portion. The sample contains around 190,000 clones, nearly 90% of which appear only once. The clonotype originates from a woman aged 45 to 65 in good health. Sequenced material: blood. The rearrangement links TRBV9 to TRBJ2-2, with D perhaps TRBD1 (5 bases). DNA of the CDR3: TGTGCCAGCAGCGTAGCTGGGGCAGGCGCGAACACCGGGGAGCTGTTTTTT. This encodes CASSVAGAGANTGELFF.